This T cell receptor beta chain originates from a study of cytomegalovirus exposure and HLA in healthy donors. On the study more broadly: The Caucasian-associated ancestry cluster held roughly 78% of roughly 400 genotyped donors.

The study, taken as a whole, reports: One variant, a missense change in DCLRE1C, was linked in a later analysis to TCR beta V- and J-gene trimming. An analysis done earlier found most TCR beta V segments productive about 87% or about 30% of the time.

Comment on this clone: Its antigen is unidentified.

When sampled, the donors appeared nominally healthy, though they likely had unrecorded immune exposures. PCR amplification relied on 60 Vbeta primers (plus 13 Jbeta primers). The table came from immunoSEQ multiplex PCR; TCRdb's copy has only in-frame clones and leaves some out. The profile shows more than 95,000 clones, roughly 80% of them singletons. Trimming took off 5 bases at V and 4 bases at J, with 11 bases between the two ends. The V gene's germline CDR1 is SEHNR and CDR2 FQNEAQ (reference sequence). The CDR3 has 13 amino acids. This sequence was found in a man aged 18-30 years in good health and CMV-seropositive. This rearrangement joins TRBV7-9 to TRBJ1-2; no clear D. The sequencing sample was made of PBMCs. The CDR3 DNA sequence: TGTGCCAGCAGCCCTGCGGACTTCTATGGCTACACCTTC. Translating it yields CASSPADFYGYTF.